The TCR beta chain described here comes from a study of regulatory T cells in long-lasting Graves disease (dated by TCRdb to the early 2020s). A note on the overall study: Persistent Graves' disease meant more than 5 years of antithyroid drug treatment with TSH receptor autoantibodies that stayed positive. Patients with persistent Graves' disease were compared with patients with newly diagnosed Graves' disease using TCR sequencing and RNA sequencing of peripheral blood. The study took place in China and was registered as a clinical trial. TCR sequencing covered some 13 persistent and some 20 newly diagnosed Graves' disease patients, some 35 samples in total. On average, persistent Graves' disease patients in the clinical cohort had been on antithyroid drugs for around 9.5 years. The paper as a whole reports these results and caveats: Lower TCR Shannon entropy and fewer highly expanded clones were observed in persistent Graves' disease patients than in newly diagnosed patients, which suggested clonal expansion. Sequencing and analysis were restricted to the TCR beta chain. Only peripheral blood was studied, because thyroid tissue, the primary lesion, was inaccessible. Persistent patients shared more public clonotypes among themselves (around 3,000) than newly diagnosed patients did (more than 950). Preferential use of TRBV28, TRBJ1-2 and TRBJ2-5 was observed in persistent disease, whereas TRBV20-1 and TRBJ2-1 were favored in newly diagnosed disease. The small sample size was acknowledged by the authors as a limitation that may reduce accuracy.

The sample's time point label, decoded: persistent/refractory GD, antithyroid drugs over 5 years with positive TRAb. For both TCR sequencing and RNA sequencing, RNA was extracted from PBMCs using TRIzol. The diagnosis of Graves' disease was made according to American Thyroid Association guidelines. Patients for the study were recruited at an endocrinology department in Xi'an, China. From each patient, 7.5 to 10 milliliters of peripheral blood was collected into an EDTA anticoagulant tube. Ficoll Paque Plus density gradient separation was used to isolate PBMCs, and no further T cell sorting was performed. RNA quality was checked with an Agilent 2100 Bioanalyzer and agarose gel, and concentration with a NanoDrop 2000. Note on this clonotype: What antigen it recognizes has not been identified. Given the absence of the conserved phenylalanine or tryptophan at the CDR3 end, a read error is likely.

Library method: multiplex PCR. Sequencing was carried out with an Illumina HiSeq 4000. TCR beta libraries were built with iRepertoire HTBI primers and Arm-PCR amplification of CDR3 regions. Before sequencing, the PCR products went through gel purification. The study's own analysis went as follows. Gene usage analysis of CDR3 amino acid clonotypes relied on the roughly 60 TRBV and 14 TRBJ segments identified across samples. COPE and FqMerger were used to merge filtered high-quality paired reads into contigs. BLAST was used to align contigs to the IMGT TRBV, TRBD and TRBJ reference genes, and CDR3 was defined following IMGT. Clonotypes above 0.1% frequency were classified as highly expanded clones. Repertoire diversity was measured by Shannon entropy, and V-J evenness by the Gini coefficient. A clonotype was considered public if more than one individual shared it. TCRdb redid the processing of the public reads, applying fastp at Q25 and MiXCR, and retained in-frame beta chains. Rows matching on CDR3 protein sequence are summarized as one entry with the most common DNA and genes. The V and J calls come from TCRdb's annotation, not from the publication. Within this sample are about 340,000 distinct CDR3 sequences, with about 18% of them counted one time only. Clones ranked in the top ten supply 25% to 35% of the sample.

The CDR1 and CDR2 encoded by the germline V gene (reference sequence) are DFQATT and SNEGSKA. Inclusive of both ends, the CDR3 amounts to 17 amino acids. Only CDR3 DNA is held: 51 bases, read in frame from base 1. V ends up 0 bases short and J 4 bases short, with an unmatched junction base count of 10. The TCR comes from a female donor with Graves disease. The source material was peripheral blood mononuclear cells (PBMCs), sampled when the disease was refractory, from a patient treated with antithyroid drugs. The chain links TRBV20-1 with TRBJ2-5; the junction holds 11 bases that match TRBD2. The nucleotides are TGCAGTGCTAGAGATGGAGATAGACTAGCGGGAAGAGAGACCCAGTACCTC. This yields the protein CSARDGDRLAGRETQYL.